The 31 T cell receptor beta chains reported below all come from one sample, sequenced in a study of cytomegalovirus exposure and HLA in healthy donors. PCR involved 60 Vbeta and 13 Jbeta primers. Method: immunoSEQ multiplex PCR; TCRdb's copy keeps in-frame clones and lacks some. This table has 150,000 to 200,000 clones, more than 65% appearing once. Sequenced: PBMCs. The receptors were sampled from a man in his forties or fifties in good health and CMV-seropositive.

The rearrangement joins TRBV19 to TRBJ2-1; 7 nucleotides match TRBD1. CDR3 length: 16 residues. Germline values: CDR1 LNHDA, CDR2 SQIVND (reference sequence). V shed 5 bases, J shed 4 bases, and the junction held 11 bases outside the gene matches. The DNA for the CDR3 is TGTGCCAGTAGTCTCCGACGAGGGGGCAGGTACAATGAGCAGTTCTTC. This translates into CASSLRRGGRYNEQFF.

This sequence joins TRBV2 and TRBJ1-5, with D tentatively TRBD1 (6 bases). V was shortened by 5 bases and J by 3 bases, with 11 bases between the two germline ends. The germline CDR1 and CDR2 sequences are SNHLY and FYNNEI. This CDR3 contains 14 residues. The CDR3 region has the DNA TGTGCCAGCAGTATACAGGGTCCCAATCAGCCCCAGCATTTT. Amino acid sequence: CASSIQGPNQPQHF.

This clone was observed once. The V and J genes are TRBV9 and TRBJ2-3, with TRBD1 matching over 8 bases. V lost 0 bases and J lost 6; bases outside the gene matches: 6. CDR1 is SGDLS and CDR2 is YYNGEE in the germline V gene. There are 15 residues in the CDR3. CDR3: CASSVDQGAGDTQYF. CDR3 sequence (DNA): TGTGCCAGCAGCGTAGACCAGGGGGCTGGTGATACGCAGTATTTT.

The V call is TRBV4-1, the J call TRBJ2-5; 7 positions match TRBD1. Judging by the DNA end, TRBJ2-7 fits better; the J call may be wrong. Germline CDR1 and CDR2: MGHRA and YSYEKL. The CDR3 runs 18 residues. The chain's CDR3 is CASSQDMGPQGSSYEQYF. The CDR3 coding sequence is TGCGCCAGCAGCCAAGATATGGGACCACAGGGGAGCAGCTACGAGCAGTACTTC.

The chain combines TRBV19 with TRBJ2-3, with D possibly matching TRBD2 (7 bases). The V gene lost 5 bases and the J gene lost 1 base, with 16 bases spanning the gap. The CDR3 is 16 residues long. CDR1 is LNHDA, CDR2 SQIVND, per germline (reference sequence). CDR3 loop: CASSEAAGGRTDTQYF. The CDR3 bases are TGTGCCAGTAGTGAAGCTGCCGGGGGGCGCACAGATACGCAGTATTTT.

This chain connects TRBV4-1 to TRBJ2-5, with 8 positions matching TRBD2. Unmatched junction bases numbered 8, after V lost 5 bases and J lost 6 bases. This CDR3 region has 14 residues. Looked up from germline, CDR1 is MGHRA and CDR2 is YSYEKL. The CDR3 protein is CASSNLAGGKTQYF. The CDR3, as DNA: TGCGCCAGCAGCAACCTAGCGGGTGGAAAGACCCAGTACTTC.

V gene TRBV4-1 combines with J gene TRBJ1-6; D remains ambiguous. The length of the CDR3 is 13 residues. Trimming shortened V by 3 bases and J by 5 bases, and 5 bases separated the two germline ends. The V gene's germline CDR1 is MGHRA and CDR2 YSYEKL. The CDR3 protein is CASSQFNNSPLHF. CDR3 bases: TGCGCCAGCAGCCAGTTCAATAATTCACCCCTCCACTTT.

In DNA form, the CDR3 reads TGTGCCAGCAGCTTAGCAGGGGGTTACGAGCAGTACTTC. Translation: CASSLAGGYEQYF. This chain connects TRBV7-9 to TRBJ2-7; D is perhaps TRBD1 (6 bases). Germline CDR1 SEHNR, CDR2 FQNEAQ (reference sequence). Trimming stripped 0 bases from V and 4 bases from J, with 7 bases between. CDR3 length: 13 residues.

The V call is TRBV9, the J call TRBJ2-1; 8 nucleotides align to TRBD2. Germline V gene data show CDR1 as SGDLS and CDR2 as YYNGEE. Unmatched junction bases numbered 9, after V lost 4 bases and J lost 6 bases. The length of the CDR3 is 15 residues. The CDR3 DNA follows: TGTGCCAGCAGCACGAGCGGGGGCTCTAGCAATGAGCAGTTCTTC. Protein product: CASSTSGGSSNEQFF.

This sequence joins TRBV5-5 and TRBJ2-2, with 8 bases fitting TRBD2. Germline V gene data show CDR1 as SGHKS and CDR2 as YYEKEE (reference sequence). This CDR3 contains 17 residues. J was trimmed by 6 bases and V by 1 base; bases with no gene match: 11. In DNA, the CDR3 is TGTGCCAGCAGCTTGTCCCCACCGGGGGGGTCTTCCGGGGAGCTGTTTTTT. This translates into CASSLSPPGGSSGELFF.

As to this clone: Other DNA sequences of this sample code for an identical CDR3. The CDR3 here is CASSEGSSGATDTQYF. The CDR3, as DNA: TGTGCCAGCAGTGAAGGGTCTAGCGGGGCTACAGATACGCAGTATTTT. This chain links TRBV6-1 with TRBJ2-3; TRBD2 matches 9 bases. CDR1 MNHNS and CDR2 SASEGT come from the germline V gene. V shed 1 base, J shed 3 bases, and the junction held 5 bases outside the gene matches. CDR3 size: 16 residues.

This clone is a singleton in its sample. The CDR3 loop is CASSVGGKTDTQYF. The CDR3 DNA reads TGTGCCAGCAGCGTTGGGGGGAAAACAGATACGCAGTATTTT. V usage is TRBV9 and J usage is TRBJ2-3, with TRBD2 as a possible D gene (6 bases). This CDR3 contains 14 residues. V shed 2 bases and J shed 3 bases, with 10 bases lying between them. CDR1 is SGDLS, CDR2 YYNGEE, per germline.

The chain combines TRBV5-4 with TRBJ2-5; TRBD2 aligns across 13 bases. CDR3 length equals 16 residues. With 4 bases clipped from V and 2 bases from J, the junction kept 5 bases outside the gene matches. The germline CDR1 and CDR2 sequences are SGHNT and YYREEE (reference sequence). This chain's CDR3 is CASSPRTSGGQETQYF. DNA for the CDR3: TGTGCCAGCAGCCCCAGGACTAGCGGGGGTCAAGAGACCCAGTACTTC.

The V and J genes are TRBV28 and TRBJ2-7; the match to TRBD2 covers 9 bases. CDR1 and CDR2 from the germline V gene are MDHEN and SYDVKM. The CDR3 sequence is 15 residues long. Unmatched junction bases numbered 2, after V lost 2 bases and J lost 0 bases. CDR3 region: CASSLASGNSYEQYF. CDR3 coding DNA: TGTGCCAGCAGTTTAGCTAGCGGGAACTCCTACGAGCAGTACTTC.

Of note for this clone: Other DNA sequences in the same sample also yield this CDR3. The chain joins TRBV6-5 to TRBJ2-7; 8 bases align to TRBD1. The CDR3 spans 15 residues. Germline V gene data show CDR1 as MNHEY and CDR2 as SVGAGI. Unmatched junction bases numbered 2, after V lost 0 bases and J lost 1 base. The CDR3 DNA sequence: TGTGCCAGCAGTTACTCGGGGACAGGTTCCTACGAGCAGTACTTC. Encoded protein: CASSYSGTGSYEQYF.

The chain couples TRBV21-1 to TRBJ2-4; TRBD1 was called by the table and not checked on the DNA. TRBV21-1 is shown as a pseudogene. The CDR3 has 19 amino acids. The CDR3 is CASSVSGTGGSEAKNIQYF. The CDR3 coding sequence is TGTGCCAGCAGCGTCTCCGGGACAGGTGGATCTGAGGCCAAAAACATTCAGTACTTC.

V and J are TRBV15 and TRBJ1-5; 8 nucleotides agree with TRBD1. Per germline, CDR1 LNHNV and CDR2 YYDKDF (reference sequence). Trimming at V came to 2 bases and at J to 0 bases, leaving 12 bases not matched to a gene. The CDR3 sequence is 19 residues long. The CDR3 DNA reads TGTGCCACCAGCAGACGGGATTCGGGACAGGTTAATAGCAATCAGCCCCAGCATTTT. Translating gives CATSRRDSGQVNSNQPQHF.

The chain has TRBV27 and TRBJ1-5, with D possibly matching TRBD1 (5 bases). The germline V and J ends were trimmed by 4 bases and 1 base, with 11 bases remaining between them. This CDR3 has 15 amino acids. The germline V gene encodes CDR1 MNHEY and CDR2 SMNVEV (reference sequence). This CDR3 is CASSWGVGSNQPQHF. Written as DNA, the CDR3 is TGTGCCAGCAGTTGGGGGGTAGGGAGCAATCAGCCCCAGCATTTT.

V gene TRBV11-1 combines with J gene TRBJ2-5; D may be TRBD2 (6 bases). The better agreement between TRBJ2-7 and the DNA end casts doubt on the J call. The CDR3 is 14 residues long. Germline V gene data show CDR1 as SGHAT and CDR2 as FQDESV (reference sequence). The CDR3 bases are TGTGCCAGCAGCCCCCAAGGAGGGTCCTACGAGCAGTACTTC. Translated, it gives CASSPQGGSYEQYF.

The chain links TRBV6-6 to TRBJ2-7; 7 bases agree with TRBD2. The CDR3 spans 15 residues. From germline, CDR1 is MNHNY and CDR2 SVGAGI (reference sequence). J was trimmed by 2 bases and V by 2 bases; bases with no gene match: 6. DNA of the CDR3: TGTGCCAGCAGTTACGGGTCGGGGGGAGCCTACGAGCAGTACTTC. Its protein is CASSYGSGGAYEQYF.

This clone was seen only once. The V call is TRBV14, the J call TRBJ1-2; maybe TRBD1 (6 bases). CDR3 length equals 17 residues. Between the trimmed V and J ends, which lost 1 base and 3 bases, there was a span of 18 bases. Germline values: CDR1 SGHDN, CDR2 FVKESK. CDR3 sequence reads: CASSQVSRRGAYYGYTF. The CDR3 nucleotides read TGTGCCAGCAGCCAAGTTTCTCGCAGGGGAGCATACTATGGCTACACCTTC.

The J gene is TRBJ2-7, the V gene TRBV5-1; 9 bases are shared with TRBD2. Per germline, CDR1 SGHRS and CDR2 YFSETQ. The V gene end was trimmed by 4 bases and the J gene end by 4 bases; junction bases not matched to a gene: 12. The CDR3 length is 16 residues. The CDR3 sequence is CASSLVSGSGGYEQYF. The CDR3 DNA follows: TGCGCCAGCAGCCTAGTTAGCGGGAGTGGGGGATACGAGCAGTACTTC.

This clone appeared once. V usage is TRBV15 and J usage is TRBJ2-7; 11 bases are a match to TRBD2. Germline V gene data show CDR1 as LNHNV and CDR2 as YYDKDF (reference sequence). This CDR3 contains 14 residues. V lost 7 bases and J lost 4; bases outside the gene matches: 6. The CDR3 sequence: CATKNSGGGYEQYF. CDR3 nucleotides: TGTGCCACCAAGAATAGCGGGGGGGGTTACGAGCAGTACTTC.

This clone was found a few times. J is TRBJ1-2 and V is TRBV7-9; a weak D match, TRBD1 (6 bases). Germline CDR1 SEHNR, CDR2 FQNEAQ (reference sequence). The CDR3 consists of 14 residues. The CDR3 bases are TGTGCTATGCAGGGGCCCACGAAGAACTATGGCTACACCTTC. Translation gives CAMQGPTKNYGYTF.

V gene TRBV6-5 combines with J gene TRBJ2-3, with D uncertain. The V end lost 4 bases, the J end lost 0 bases, and 2 bases lay between the germline ends. Germline loops: CDR1 MNHEY, CDR2 SVGAGI. This CDR3 comprises 12 residues. The CDR3 reads CASSSSTDTQYF. The CDR3 nucleotides are TGTGCCAGCAGTTCAAGCACAGATACGCAGTATTTT.

The V call is TRBV29-1, the J call TRBJ2-5; D possibly corresponds to TRBD2 (6 bases). This CDR3 comprises 17 residues. Trimming cost V 4 bases and J 2 bases, with 23 bases left between them. Germline values: CDR1 SQVTM, CDR2 ANQGSEA. CDR3 sequence reads: CSVVRALGGGAQETQYF. The CDR3 DNA follows: TGCAGCGTTGTTCGGGCGTTGGGGGGTGGGGCACAAGAGACCCAGTACTTC.

J is TRBJ2-7 and V is TRBV5-4; D might be TRBD1 (6 bases). From germline, CDR1 is SGHNT and CDR2 YYREEE (reference sequence). V lost 4 bases and J 1 base, leaving 12 bases between the germline ends. The CDR3 consists of 14 residues. The CDR3 reads CASSPDTGSYEQYF. As DNA, the CDR3 is TGTGCCAGCAGCCCCGACACAGGGTCCTACGAGCAGTACTTC.

The gene calls are TRBV27 and TRBJ2-1; 11 bases agree with TRBD2. The CDR3 loop spans 16 amino acids. The V gene end was trimmed by 5 bases and the J gene end by 5 bases; junction bases not matched to a gene: 8. Germline loops: CDR1 MNHEY, CDR2 SMNVEV (reference sequence). Here the CDR3 reads CASSPIGTSGNNEQFF. The DNA for the CDR3 is TGTGCCAGCAGTCCTATAGGGACTAGCGGTAACAATGAGCAGTTCTTC.

This clone was observed a few times. The chain uses TRBV11-2 and TRBJ1-5; 7 bases map to TRBD1. The germline CDR1 and CDR2 sequences are SGHAT and FQNNGV. This CDR3 contains 12 residues. V lost 5 bases and J lost 5; bases outside the gene matches: 0. CDR3 sequence: CASSDRDQPQHF. In DNA, the CDR3 is TGTGCCAGCAGCGACAGGGATCAGCCCCAGCATTTT.

The chain employs TRBV5-6 and TRBJ2-2, with a weak D call TRBD2 (6 bases). Trimming shortened V by 0 bases and J by 6 bases, and 12 bases separated the two germline ends. There are 15 residues in the CDR3. The germline CDR1 and CDR2 sequences are SGHDT and YYEEEE. DNA for the CDR3: TGTGCCAGCAGCTTGGTGGGGGGACCGGCCGGGGAGCTGTTTTTT. It translates to CASSLVGGPAGELFF.

The sample holds a few counts of this clone. The gene calls are TRBV7-9 and TRBJ1-1, with no clear D. Germline-derived CDR1 and CDR2 are SEHNR and FQNEAQ (reference sequence). Trimming took 4 bases from V and 1 from J, leaving 4 bases between them. The CDR3 spans 12 residues. The CDR3 here is CASSSRNTEAFF. DNA of the CDR3: TGTGCCAGCAGCTCCCGGAACACTGAAGCTTTCTTT.